These T cell receptor beta chains were read from a single sample in a study of blood T cells in healthy people across ages. Each CDR3 protein gets one entry after TCRdb re-called the 5' RACE reads with MiXCR. Here the sample spans 800,000 to 1,000,000 distinct CDR3 sequences, about 48% being singletons. Sequenced sample: blood. The receptors come from a man under 40 in good health. The CDR3 runs from the conserved cysteine through the conserved F or W. A D gene is named only where the DNA matches it firmly.

V gene	J gene	D gene	CDR3 protein	CDR3 DNA
TRBV2	TRBJ2-5	.	CASSDPDGRETQYF	TGTGCCAGCAGTGACCCCGACGGGCGGGAGACCCAGTACTTC
TRBV27	TRBJ1-2	TRBD1	CASSGTDLGYGYTF	TGTGCCAGCAGTGGGACAGACCTCGGGTATGGCTACACCTTC
TRBV7-9	TRBJ1-1	.	CASSPATCTDTEAFF	TGTGCCAGCAGCCCGGCAACATGCACGGACACTGAAGCTTTCTTT
TRBV5-1	TRBJ2-1	TRBD2	CASSPGPRGAQETQFF	TGCGCCAGCAGCCCCGGACCGCGGGGGGCGCAAGAGACCCAGTTCTTC
TRBV6-1	TRBJ2-4	TRBD2	CASLGRGQYF	TGTGCCAGCCTTGGGAGGGGACAGTACTTC
TRBV5-1	TRBJ2-4	TRBD1	CASSLSRDRFDEQYF	TGCGCCAGCAGCTTATCCCGGGACAGGTTCGATGAGCAGTACTTC
TRBV7-7	TRBJ2-5	.	CARPSVETQYF	TGTGCTAGACCTAGCGTGGAGACCCAGTACTTC
TRBV4-1	TRBJ2-2	.	CASNQLSGGSGELFF	TGCGCCAGCAACCAATTATCAGGGGGGTCCGGGGAGCTGTTTTTT
TRBV7-9	TRBJ1-4	.	CASSLGDRGTNEKLFF	TGTGCCAGCAGCTTAGGGGACCGGGGAACTAATGAAAAACTGTTTTTT
TRBV4-2	TRBJ2-5	.	CASSQEHGGGTQYF	TGTGCCAGCAGCCAAGAGCACGGAGGAGGGACCCAGTACTTC
TRBV4-3	TRBJ2-7	TRBD1	CASSQGRQGNSYEQYF	TGCGCCAGCAGCCAAGGCCGACAGGGGAACTCCTACGAGCAGTACTTC